This TCR beta chain was identified in a study of cytomegalovirus exposure and HLA in healthy donors. The study, taken as a whole, reports: The authors later linked a missense DCLRE1C variant to TCR beta V- and J-gene trimming.

About this clone: What it recognizes is unknown.

The donors (healthy individuals) were bone marrow donors. The germline V gene encodes CDR1 SGDLS and CDR2 YYNGEE. Trimming pared 2 bases from V and 3 bases from J, leaving 10 bases between. This CDR3 contains 14 residues. PCR employed 60 Vbeta and 13 Jbeta primers. Generated by immunoSEQ multiplex PCR, the TCRdb table keeps only in-frame clones and is missing some. The sample shows roughly 90,000 clones, about three quarters of them seen only once. J is TRBJ2-3 and V is TRBV9; weak D call: TRBD2 (6 bases). The sequenced sample consisted of PBMCs. The TCR sequence derives from a woman between 35 and 50 years old in good health and CMV-seropositive. CDR3 loop: CASSVGSLTDTQYF. CDR3 nucleotides: TGTGCCAGCAGCGTCGGGAGCTTAACAGATACGCAGTATTTT.